The source of this T cell receptor (beta chain) is a study of regulatory T cells in long-lasting Graves disease. Germline V CDR1 and CDR2: MDHEN, SYDVKM. The CDR3 is made up of 14 amino acids. V was clipped by 3 bases and J by 4 bases, with 7 bases between them. Investigators prepared the TCR beta libraries by applying iRepertoire HTBI primers and Arm-PCR of CDR3 regions. TCRdb reanalysed the multiplex PCR reads using MiXCR and keeps one entry per CDR3 protein. This table holds 360,000 or so distinct CDR3 sequences, about 10% found once. Specified time point: newly diagnosed GD, antithyroid drugs for less than 3 months. PBMCs provided the RNA from which the TCR library was made. At least ten counts were recorded for this clonotype. The same sample was also used in a study of T cells in Graves' hyperthyroidism and ophthalmopathy.

The TCR sequence derives from a woman under 30 with Graves disease. This sequence joins TRBV28 and TRBJ1-6; D is ambiguous. Material: peripheral blood mononuclear cells (PBMCs), obtained at new diagnosis, from a patient treated with antithyroid drugs. The DNA for the CDR3 is TGTGCCAGCAGTTTCAACGGGTATAATTCACCCCTCCACTTT. It translates to CASSFNGYNSPLHF.